This note documents a single TCR beta chain sequence. Its antigen is still unknown. Next came a second PCR, run for about 6 to 11 cycles, which used a sample-barcoded 5' primer along with a J-beta primer mix. One entry per CDR3 protein results from TCRdb running MiXCR on the 5' RACE reads. Among under 2,000,000 distinct CDR3 sequences listed, less than 50% were seen once. Germline CDR1 MNHEY, CDR2 SVGEGT. The CDR3 consists of 17 residues. The V and J ends lost 1 base and 0 bases respectively, with 10 bases between them. These data belong to a study of blood T cells in healthy people across ages. Whole-study results and caveats: Diversity estimates drawn from one million T cells were deemed underestimates.

The donors, healthy Caucasians from Russia, were aged roughly 6 to 90. PBMCs were isolated at a quantity of at least 6 million per sample. The sequencing sample was made of blood. This receptor was taken from a woman aged 35 to 49 in good health. This chain connects TRBV6-2 or TRBV6-3 to TRBJ2-6; D is unclear. CDR3 in amino acids: CASSYYGSNSGANVLTF. CDR3 in DNA: TGTGCCAGCAGTTACTACGGGTCCAACTCTGGGGCCAACGTCCTGACTTTC.